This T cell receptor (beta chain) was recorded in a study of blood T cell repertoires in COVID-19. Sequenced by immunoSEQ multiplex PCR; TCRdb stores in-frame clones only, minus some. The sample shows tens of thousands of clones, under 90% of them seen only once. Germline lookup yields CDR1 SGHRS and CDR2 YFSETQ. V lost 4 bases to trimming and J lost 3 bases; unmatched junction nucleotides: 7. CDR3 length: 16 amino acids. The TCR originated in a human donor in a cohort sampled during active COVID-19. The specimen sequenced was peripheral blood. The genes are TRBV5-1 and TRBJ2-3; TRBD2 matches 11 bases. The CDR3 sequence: CASSRTSGGTTDTQYF. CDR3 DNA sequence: TGCGCCAGCAGCCGTACTAGCGGGGGAACGACAGATACGCAGTATTTT.